This T cell receptor beta chain is from a study of PD-1 blockade in classical Hodgkin lymphoma. This clone was recorded only once. Its antigen is still unknown. Findings and limits, study-wide: Factors driving the repertoire differences, possibly disease activity or prior therapy, remain undefined.

Produced via immunoSEQ multiplex PCR; TCRdb's table is partial and in-frame only. Among about 100,000 clones, roughly 89% were seen once, and the ten largest hold approximately 6.3%. Germline-derived CDR1 and CDR2 are KGHSH and LQKENI. Losses at the gene ends were 2 bases for V and 6 bases for J; bases not matched to a gene: 6. The CDR3 consists of 14 residues. All the patients suffered relapse after autologous stem cell transplantation, and brentuximab vedotin exposure differed. The sequence derives from a human donor with classical Hodgkin lymphoma. Sample: peripheral blood mononuclear cells (PBMCs), taken before the second cycle of nivolumab. The chain uses TRBV18 and TRBJ1-2, with 7 bases matching TRBD1. The CDR3 bases are TGTGCCAGCTCACCATCTGGACAGGTCGATGGCTACACCTTC. Translation: CASSPSGQVDGYTF.